This T cell receptor (beta chain) was documented in a study of T cell repertoires in cytomegalovirus infection. Overall study context: Use of recently identified HLA-C-restricted and well-studied HLA-B-restricted CMV epitopes was part of the study. TCR beta signatures that were public indicated CMV infection and matching HLA type. Study-level results: Individuals carrying CMV plus the relevant HLA were identified by cumulative frequency of public TCR beta families. HLA-C-restricted CMV-specific TCR beta clonotypes were dominant in the ex vivo response.

Using its own MiXCR run on the reads, TCRdb lists one record per CDR3 protein. The sample yields under 150,000 distinct CDR3 sequences, over 30% seen once. With 5 bases clipped from V and 6 bases from J, the junction kept 9 bases outside the gene matches. In germline, CDR1 is MNHGY, CDR2 SAAAGT. The CDR3 runs 14 residues. A note on this clonotype: Its antigen remains unknown.

The rearrangement links TRBV6-8 to TRBJ1-1; 7 bases align to TRBD1. The material was CD8+ T cells from cultured PBMCs, obtained from culture after CMV antigen stimulation. This clonotype was sampled from a human donor in good health (CMV status not recorded). Some clones in this sample may be carry-over from other donors' samples. The CDR3 here is CASSTGTVLPEAFF. The DNA for the CDR3 is TGTGCCAGCAGTACCGGGACAGTGTTACCTGAAGCTTTCTTT.